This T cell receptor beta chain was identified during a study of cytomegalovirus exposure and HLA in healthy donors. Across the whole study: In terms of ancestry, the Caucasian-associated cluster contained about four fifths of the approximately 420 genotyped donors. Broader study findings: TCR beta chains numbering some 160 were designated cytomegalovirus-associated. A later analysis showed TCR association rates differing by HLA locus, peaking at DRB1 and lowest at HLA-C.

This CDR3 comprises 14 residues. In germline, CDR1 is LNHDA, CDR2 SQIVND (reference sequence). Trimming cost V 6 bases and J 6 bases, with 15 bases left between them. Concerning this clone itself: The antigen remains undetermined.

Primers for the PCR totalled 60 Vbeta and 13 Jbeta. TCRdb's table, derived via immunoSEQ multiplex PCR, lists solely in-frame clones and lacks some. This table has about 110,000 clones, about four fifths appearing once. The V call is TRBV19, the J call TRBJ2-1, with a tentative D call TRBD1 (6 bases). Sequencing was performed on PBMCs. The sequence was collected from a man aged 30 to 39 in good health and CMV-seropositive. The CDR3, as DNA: TGTGCCAGTAGCCCCGCCAGGGGCAGCAATGAGCAGTTCTTC. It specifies CASSPARGSNEQFF. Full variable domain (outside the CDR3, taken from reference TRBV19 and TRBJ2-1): DGGITQSPKYLFRKEGQNVTLSCEQNLNHDAMYWYRQDPGQGLRLIYYSQIVNDFQKGDIAEGYSVSREKKESFPLTVTSAQKNPTAFYLCASSPARGSNEQFFGPGTRLTVL.